This record looks at one TCR beta chain sequence and its context. The target of this receptor is not known. No quality values exist for individual bases; no much larger clone is one base distant. For repertoire sequencing, TCR beta CDR3 regions were amplified from RNA transcripts. The first round was an RT-PCR using HTBI primers with the Qiagen OneStep RT-PCR kit, and this first round was followed by a second-round multiplex PCR, then size selection and purification. Libraries were sequenced paired-end with 100 bp reads on an Illumina HiSeq2000. As for the original processing: Reads were processed with SOAPnuke, discarding reads with adapters, uncalled bases, mean Phred below 15, or no exact constant-primer or identifier match. High-quality paired reads were merged with COPE v1.2.5. Each unique nucleotide sequence was treated as a clonotype, and MiTCR v1.1 was used to align the clonotypes to the IMGT TRB V, D and J references. Only V-J combinations with frequency above 0.0001 were analysed, covering over 98% of repertoires. For each V-J combination, a TCR clonal expansion and chaos score was defined as F50 clonal expansion divided by the chaos observed in the TCRdist matrix. Welch's t-statistics and random forest were used to narrow the features down to 13 V-J combinations, which were then fed into a naive Bayes classifier. The Morisita-Horn index was used to measure how similar the thyroid and blood repertoires were. TCRdb reanalyzed the raw reads on its own, using fastp at Q25 for trimming and MiXCR for clone calling, and kept in-frame beta chains. Under each unique CDR3 protein, matching rows form one entry showing the most common genes and DNA. Clone size and V and J calls follow TCRdb, not the original study. This sample gives over a million distinct CDR3 sequences in total; approximately 35% of them show up just once. The leading ten clones occupy approximately 10% of the sample.

Patients with hyperthyroidism were aged 18 to 65 years, had been newly diagnosed, and had a disease duration of less than 2 months. Patients were excluded if they had other autoimmune diseases, uncontrolled infections, pregnancy or lactation. Clinical symptoms, serum thyroxine, TRAb, thyroid ultrasound and orbital computed tomography were used for diagnosis. Total RNA was extracted using Trizol reagent, and RNA quality was checked on an Agilent 2100 Bioanalyzer. This sample is part of a study of Graves' ophthalmopathy and Graves' hyperthyroidism listed by TCRdb under 2018. Regarding the research as a whole: A patient counted as having stable hyperthyroidism if there was no progression to ophthalmopathy within 18 months of follow-up. The study used signatures of the TCR beta repertoire to tell Graves' ophthalmopathy apart from Graves' hyperthyroidism and to predict which patients would progress to ophthalmopathy. In total, around 130 blood samples were TCR-sequenced: under 45 ophthalmopathy, under 80 hyperthyroidism and some 17 hyperthyroidism-to-ophthalmopathy patients. A discovery set of 95 to 100 patients (43 ophthalmopathy, fewer than 60 stable hyperthyroidism) was enrolled to explore V-J signatures distinguishing ophthalmopathy from hyperthyroidism. An independent validation cohort was composed of approximately 19 hyperthyroidism patients and 15 to 17 patients who later progressed from hyperthyroidism to ophthalmopathy. In about six hyperthyroidism patients, the T-cell repertoire of thyroid tissue was compared with the T-cell repertoire of blood. Following sample collection, hyperthyroidism patients were given methimazole at a starting dose of 30 mg daily, and ophthalmopathy patients were given high-dose intravenous methylprednisolone. Summary of the overall study and its limitations: Sample size was not predetermined statistically, and investigators were not blinded to group allocation. In validation, the model predicted ophthalmopathy progression with less than 71% sensitivity and roughly 72% specificity; eleven to twelve predicted patients were CT-confirmed with GO in a median of around 6 months. In cross-validation, the 13-signature model distinguished ophthalmopathy from stable hyperthyroidism with just over 85% sensitivity and roughly 84% specificity, while in the test set the corresponding values were 80% and 75%. Most expanded thyroid clonotypes with frequency above 0.001 were also detected in blood, suggesting blood repertoires may reflect the thyroid immune response.

The CDR3 goes from the cysteine to the phenylalanine over 17 residues. This entry keeps only the CDR3 DNA: 51 bases, framed from base 1. V is clipped by 1 base and J by 2 bases, and the sequence between their germline boundaries is 15 bases long. The germline V gene gives CDR1 as SGHRS and CDR2 as YFSETQ. This TCR came from an adult man with Graves' hyperthyroidism. Input material: peripheral blood or thyroid tissue (not recorded which). The sequence joins TRBV5-1 to TRBJ2-2; matching of 6 bases hints at TRBD1 as the D gene. CDR3 region: CASSLSQGGGNTGELFF. The sequenced DNA: TGCGCCAGCAGCTTGTCACAGGGCGGTGGAAACACCGGGGAGCTGTTTTTT.